The 29 T cell receptor beta chains listed next were all sequenced from one sample in a study of human T cells and chemical hapten exposure. TCRdb used MiXCR to reprocess the RACE reads, holding one entry per CDR3 protein. The repertoire holds about 82,000 distinct CDR3 sequences, with approximately 12% as singletons. Time point defined: patch test 3, about 24 weeks after DPC sensitization. Treatment indicated: therapeutic diphenylcyclopropenone sensitization with weekly scalp DPC. The source was whole blood, collected in connection with sensitization to the hapten diphenylcyclopropenone (DPC). All receptors come from a woman aged 45 to 65 with alopecia areata. Some clones in this sample may be carry-over from other donors' samples.

This clonotype has more than one count but fewer than ten. V and J are TRBV27 and TRBJ2-1; 7 bases agree with TRBD2. V trimming: 4 bases; J trimming: 8 bases; junction bases outside the gene matches: 2. The germline V gene encodes CDR1 MNHEY and CDR2 SMNVEV (reference sequence). This CDR3 spans 12 amino acids. This CDR3 is CASSWGRDEQFF. CDR3 bases: TGTGCCAGCAGTTGGGGGAGGGATGAGCAGTTCTTC.

The rearrangement links TRBV3-1 to TRBJ1-2; D is undetermined. Trimming left V 1 base short and J 8 bases short, with 14 bases between. The CDR3 loop spans 14 amino acids. Germline loops: CDR1 LGHDT, CDR2 YNNKEL (reference sequence). The CDR3, as DNA: TGTGCCAGCAGCCAAGGGACGGCGTGGTACGGCTACACCTTC. Translating it yields CASSQGTAWYGYTF.

The sample holds a few counts of this clonotype. J is TRBJ2-1 and V is TRBV19, with TRBD2 matching 8 bases. Trimming removed 2 bases from V and 6 bases from J; junction bases left unmatched: 15. Germline CDR1 reads LNHDA; CDR2 reads SQIVND (reference sequence). The CDR3 extends over 18 amino acids. The CDR3 sequence: CASSIKGSGRGQRNEQFF. The CDR3 nucleotides are TGTGCCAGTAGTATAAAGGGGAGCGGGAGAGGGCAACGCAATGAGCAGTTCTTC.

This sequence joins TRBV10-3 and TRBJ2-3, with 9 bases fitting TRBD2. The germline V gene has CDR1 ENHRY and CDR2 SYGVKD. The CDR3 length is 18 residues. The ends lost 6 bases at V and 2 bases at J; junction bases unmatched: 15. CDR3 sequence reads: CAIRPDAISGSLTDTQYF. The CDR3 nucleotides are TGTGCCATCAGACCAGATGCGATTAGCGGGAGCCTCACAGATACGCAGTATTTT.

This clonotype came up many times. The rearrangement uses TRBV21-1 and TRBJ2-7; the DNA was not compared with TRBD2, the D call given in the table. TRBV21-1 is a documented pseudogene. CDR3 length: 17 residues. The CDR3, as DNA: TGTGCCAGCAGCATACACTTCCGGGCCCAGAATGCCTACGAGCAGTACTTC. Translated, it gives CASSIHFRAQNAYEQYF.

This clonotype showed up just a few times. This sequence joins TRBV11-3 and TRBJ2-1; 10 bases are a match to TRBD2. Germline CDR1 and CDR2: SGHNT and YENEEA. Trimming removed 0 bases from V and 9 bases from J; junction bases left unmatched: 8. The CDR3 runs 16 residues. The CDR3 is CASSLDTASGRGEQFF. Written as DNA, the CDR3 is TGTGCCAGCAGCTTAGATACGGCTAGCGGGAGAGGTGAGCAGTTCTTC.

This clonotype was counted only a few times. V gene TRBV5-1 combines with J gene TRBJ2-7; a weak D match, TRBD2 (7 bases). Per the germline V gene, CDR1 is SGHRS and CDR2 is YFSETQ. Trimming took off 1 base at V and 5 bases at J, with 13 bases between the two ends. The CDR3 is 14 residues long. As DNA, the CDR3 is TGCGCCAGCAGCTTGTTTACGGGGGGCAACGAGCAGTACTTC. This translates into CASSLFTGGNEQYF.

The rearrangement links TRBV19 to TRBJ1-2; tentative D call: TRBD1 (6 bases). Per germline, CDR1 LNHDA and CDR2 SQIVND (reference sequence). V lost 3 bases, J lost 7 bases, and 18 bases lay in between. This CDR3 has 15 residues. DNA of the CDR3: TGTGCCAGTAGTATGCCTCTACAGGGCTTTGGTGGCTACACCTTC. It yields the protein CASSMPLQGFGGYTF.

This clonotype was picked up many times. The J gene is TRBJ1-5, the V gene TRBV7-9; TRBD1 aligns across 10 bases. Germline CDR1 and CDR2: SEHNR and FQNEAQ (reference sequence). V was clipped by 5 bases and J by 2 bases; unmatched bases: 9. There are 17 residues in the CDR3. CDR3 DNA: TGTGCCAGCAGCCCAGGACAGGGGGATATTGGCAATCAGCCCCAGCATTTT. This encodes CASSPGQGDIGNQPQHF. The whole variable domain, filled in from reference TRBV7-9 and TRBJ1-5, reads DTGVSQNPRHKITKRGQNVTFRCDPISEHNRLYWYRQTLGQGPEFLTYFQNEAQLEKSRLLSDRFSAERPKGSFSTLEIQRTEQGDSAMYLCASSPGQGDIGNQPQHFGDGTRLSIL.

The chain combines TRBV27 with TRBJ2-7, with TRBD1 identical over 7 bases. This CDR3 contains 13 residues. Germline V lookup: CDR1 MNHEY, CDR2 SMNVEV (reference sequence). J lost 1 base, V lost 4 bases, and 1 base had no gene match. The CDR3 DNA reads as TGTGCCAGCAGTTGGGACAGTTCCTACGAGCAGTACTTC. This sequence encodes CASSWDSSYEQYF.

This clonotype was observed a handful of times. The chain uses TRBV20-1 and TRBJ1-5; D possibly corresponds to TRBD1 (5 bases). The CDR3 runs 13 residues. V lost 0 bases and J lost 9, with 12 bases in between. Germline V gene data show CDR1 as DFQATT and CDR2 as SNEGSKA (reference sequence). The chain's CDR3 is CSARDEGAGPQHF. CDR3 coding DNA: TGCAGTGCTAGAGATGAAGGGGCCGGGCCCCAGCATTTT.

The chain has TRBV12-3 or TRBV12-4 and TRBJ2-1; D gene ambiguous. This CDR3 spans 15 amino acids. V lost 3 bases and J 0 bases, leaving 9 bases between the germline ends. As DNA, the CDR3 is TGTGCCAGCAGTTTTCCCAAGAACTCCTACAATGAGCAGTTCTTC. It encodes CASSFPKNSYNEQFF.

The V and J genes are TRBV6-5 and TRBJ1-2; TRBD1 agrees at 8 bases. Trimming cost V 9 bases and J 6 bases; bases outside gene matches: 12. Germline V gives CDR1 MNHEY, CDR2 SVGAGI. The CDR3 is 14 amino acids. CDR3 region: CASYRGRGQHGYTF. CDR3 DNA sequence: TGTGCCAGTTATAGGGGCAGGGGGCAACATGGCTACACCTTC.

CDR3 in DNA: TGTGCCAGCAGCTTAGTCCCACAGCCCTACAATGAGCAGTTCTTC. Amino acid sequence: CASSLVPQPYNEQFF. The rearrangement joins TRBV13 to TRBJ2-1, with D unclear. Germline V CDR1 and CDR2: PRHDT, FYEKMQ (reference sequence). Trimming stripped 1 base from V and 2 bases from J, with 9 bases between. This CDR3 region has 15 residues.

This clonotype was seen a handful of times. The chain employs TRBV5-8 and TRBJ1-5; D is unresolved. The ends were cut back, 3 bases at V and 11 bases at J, with 21 bases in the middle. Germline-derived CDR1 and CDR2 are SGHTS and YDEGEE. The CDR3 spans 15 residues. The CDR3 DNA reads as TGTGCCAGCAGCTGGCCCCTTACTCGGCGCGAGGCCCAGCATTTT. Protein product: CASSWPLTRREAQHF. Full variable domain (outside the CDR3, taken from reference TRBV5-8 and TRBJ1-5): EAGVTQSPTHLIKTRGQQATLRCSPISGHTSVYWYQQALGLGLQFLLWYDEGEERNRGNFPPRFSGRQFPNYSSELNVNALELEDSALYLCASSWPLTRREAQHFGDGTRLSIL.

This clonotype was recorded many times. V and J are TRBV7-6 and TRBJ1-1, with 7 bases lining up with TRBD1. CDR3 length: 13 amino acids. V dropped 4 bases and J dropped 7; count of bases not matched to a gene: 6. Germline CDR1 is SGHVS and CDR2 is FNYEAQ. CDR3 region: CASSSRGTDEAFF. In DNA, the CDR3 is TGTGCCAGCAGCTCCCGAGGGACAGATGAAGCTTTCTTT.

This clonotype was observed many times. The chain carries TRBV20-1 and TRBJ2-7; TRBD2 matches 9 bases. The germline V gene has CDR1 DFQATT and CDR2 SNEGSKA (reference sequence). V lost 0 bases, J lost 2 bases, and 5 bases stayed unmatched. The CDR3 has 15 residues. Here the CDR3 reads CSARDPGTSPYEQYF. The CDR3 region has the DNA TGCAGTGCTAGAGATCCGGGGACTAGCCCCTACGAGCAGTACTTC.

This clonotype came up many times. CDR3 region: CASSPHPDQPQHF. The CDR3 DNA is TGTGCCAGCTCACCACATCCAGATCAGCCCCAGCATTTT. The chain combines TRBV18 with TRBJ1-5, with no clear D. The CDR3 totals 13 residues. The V and J ends lost 1 base and 5 bases respectively, with 6 bases between them. Germline V gives CDR1 KGHSH, CDR2 LQKENI.

This clonotype appeared a few times. The rearrangement joins TRBV4-2 to TRBJ1-6; 8 nucleotides align to TRBD1. The germline V gene has CDR1 LGHNA and CDR2 YNFKEQ. Trimming removed 5 bases from V and 8 bases from J; junction bases left unmatched: 5. The CDR3 consists of 14 residues. The CDR3 is CASSDDRGDSPLHF. In DNA form, the CDR3 reads TGTGCCAGCAGCGACGACAGGGGTGATTCACCCCTCCACTTT.

This chain uses TRBV12-3 or TRBV12-4 with TRBJ2-1, with 11 bases fitting TRBD2. J lost 7 bases, V lost 6 bases, and 5 bases had no gene match. The CDR3 is made up of 14 amino acids. DNA for the CDR3: TGTGCCAGCAGGCTTAGCGGGAGGGTTAATGAGCAGTTCTTC. Amino acid sequence: CASRLSGRVNEQFF.

This clonotype was seen many times. The chain joins TRBV7-9 to TRBJ1-1, with TRBD1 matching over 7 bases. Trimming removed 5 bases from V and 0 bases from J; junction bases left unmatched: 18. The CDR3 has 19 amino acids. Germline lookup yields CDR1 SEHNR and CDR2 FQNEAQ (reference sequence). This CDR3 is CASSHPGGRGARMNTEAFF. CDR3 DNA: TGTGCCAGCAGCCACCCGGGAGGCAGGGGGGCGAGGATGAACACTGAAGCTTTCTTT. The full variable domain, its missing parts supplied by reference TRBV7-9 and TRBJ1-1, is DTGVSQNPRHKITKRGQNVTFRCDPISEHNRLYWYRQTLGQGPEFLTYFQNEAQLEKSRLLSDRFSAERPKGSFSTLEIQRTEQGDSAMYLCASSHPGGRGARMNTEAFFGQGTRLTVV.

The table lists this clonotype with many counts. The CDR3 bases are TGTGCCAGCAGTGAAGGAGGGCGAGGCTACGAGCAGTACTTC. It translates to CASSEGGRGYEQYF. The chain employs TRBV25-1 and TRBJ2-7; D perhaps matches TRBD2 (6 bases). CDR3 length: 14 amino acids. The V and J ends lost 2 bases and 3 bases respectively, with 11 bases between them. Germline assignment: CDR1 MGHDK and CDR2 SYGVNS.

This clonotype was detected a few times. The chain recombines TRBV11-3 with TRBJ2-2; D remains ambiguous. The CDR3 length is 12 residues. The germline V gene has CDR1 SGHNT and CDR2 YENEEA. V gave up 1 base and J gave up 6 bases, with 3 bases separating them. For the CDR3, the DNA is TGTGCCAGCAGCTTAGGACCCGGGGAGCTGTTTTTT. Encoded protein: CASSLGPGELFF.

Concerning this clonotype: The DNA is left out, because the CDR3 cannot be placed on it with certainty; the CDR3 is given as TCRdb lists it. The CDR3 loop reads CASSKVAGGNNEQFF. The gene calls are TRBV21-1 and TRBJ2-1; no DNA check was done on the table's D call, TRBD2. TRBV21-1 is noted as a pseudogene. The CDR3 adds up to 15 amino acids, both ends counted.

Many counts were recorded for this clonotype. The chain is built from TRBV3-1 and TRBJ1-4; the D gene is possibly TRBD1 (5 bases). From germline, CDR1 is LGHDT and CDR2 YNNKEL (reference sequence). Deletions cut 1 base from V and 6 bases from J, with 9 bases between. The CDR3 totals 14 residues. In nucleotides, the CDR3 is TGTGCCAGCAGCCAAGTCCAGGGTTATGAAAAACTGTTTTTT. It encodes CASSQVQGYEKLFF. The variable domain in full, with the rest retrieved from reference TRBV3-1 and TRBJ1-4, is DTAVSQTPKYLVTQMGNDKSIKCEQNLGHDTMYWYKQDSKKFLKIMFSYNNKELIINETVPNRFSPKSPDKAHLNLHINSLELGDSAVYFCASSQVQGYEKLFFGSGTQLSVL.

This clonotype was recorded many times. V is TRBV18 and J is TRBJ2-3; maybe TRBD2 (5 bases). CDR3 length: 13 residues. Trimming took 2 bases from V and 3 from J, leaving 6 bases between them. The germline CDR1 and CDR2 sequences are KGHSH and LQKENI. CDR3 region: CASSPSGTDTQYF. The CDR3 DNA reads TGTGCCAGCTCACCATCGGGGACAGATACGCAGTATTTT.

This clonotype was seen a handful of times. V usage is TRBV29-1 and J usage is TRBJ2-5; tentative D call: TRBD1 (5 bases). V gave up 7 bases and J gave up 5 bases, with 14 bases separating them. Germline CDR1 and CDR2: SQVTM and ANQGSEA. The CDR3 runs 12 residues. This CDR3 reads CSGGHTGETQYF. DNA for the CDR3: TGCAGCGGGGGCCACACCGGGGAGACCCAGTACTTC.

This chain uses TRBV3-1 with TRBJ2-7; D call uncertain. The length of the CDR3 is 13 residues. V was clipped by 4 bases and J by 3 bases, with 10 bases between them. Germline lookup yields CDR1 LGHDT and CDR2 YNNKEL (reference sequence). CDR3 region: CASSPGVNYEQYF. The DNA of the CDR3 is TGTGCCAGCAGCCCCGGAGTGAACTACGAGCAGTACTTC.

This clonotype was detected ten times or more. The chain joins TRBV24-1 to TRBJ2-2, with 8 bases identical to TRBD2. Trimming at V came to 6 bases and at J to 6 bases, leaving 14 bases not matched to a gene. Germline loops: CDR1 KGHDR, CDR2 SFDVKD. This CDR3 region has 17 residues. DNA of the CDR3: TGTGCCACCAGTCCCGGTCGGGGGACTAGAGGGGCCGGGGAGCTGTTTTTT. Translated, it gives CATSPGRGTRGAGELFF.